One sample yielded the 21 T cell receptor beta chains listed below, sequenced in a study of T-cell memory formation after mild COVID-19 (dated by TCRdb to about 2021). Library preparation employed 5' RACE. Sequencer: Illumina NovaSeq 6000. TCRdb reran the public reads through fastp at Q25 and MiXCR, keeping productive beta chains. Every entry covers one CDR3 protein and lists the most common genes and DNA from its rows. Recorded for this sample are 250,000 to 300,000 distinct CDR3 sequences; 15% to 20% of them occurred a single time. The ten largest clonotypes hold around a fifth of the sample. The material sequenced was PBMCs or a T cell subset sorted from them (not recorded which). The receptors come from a man aged 18 to 29 who had mild COVID-19 (a few samples of this study predate the infection). The sample titles of this study are shuffled in the database, so cell type and time point are left out; the donor was told from shared clones.

The chain is built from TRBV7-3 and TRBJ2-3; D gene uncertain. Looked up from germline, CDR1 is SGHTA and CDR2 is FQGTGA. Trimming stripped 6 bases from V and 5 bases from J, with 12 bases between. The CDR3 is 13 amino acids. The CDR3 nucleotides are TGTGCCAGCAGTTTTACAATGGGAGATACGCAGTATTTT. It translates to CASSFTMGDTQYF.

This clonotype was detected only a few times. In DNA form, the CDR3 reads TGCGCCAGCTGCCCTGCGCCGGGGACGGGGGATGAGCAGTTCTTC. Protein: CASCPAPGTGDEQFF. V gene TRBV5-1 combines with J gene TRBJ2-1; possible D gene TRBD2, 6 bases. The germline V gene encodes CDR1 SGHRS and CDR2 YFSETQ. The CDR3 contains 15 residues. With 7 bases removed from V and 8 bases from J, the gap between germline ends came to 22 bases. The entire variable domain, with the rest obtained from reference TRBV5-1 and TRBJ2-1, is as follows: KAGVTQTPRYLIKTRGQQVTLSCSPISGHRSVSWYQQTPGQGLQFLFEYFSETQRNKGNFPGRFSGRQFSNSRSEMNVSTLELGDSALYLCASCPAPGTGDEQFFGPGTRLTVL.

This clonotype is classed as medium-sized (0.01 to 0.1%). J is TRBJ1-5 and V is TRBV25-1, with D possibly matching TRBD1 (5 bases). This CDR3 comprises 16 residues. Germline V lookup: CDR1 MGHDK, CDR2 SYGVNS. V lost 3 bases and J lost 1, with 13 bases in between. Written as DNA, the CDR3 is TGTGCCAGCAGTGACCGGGCCTGGGACAGCAATCAGCCCCAGCATTTT. Its protein product is CASSDRAWDSNQPQHF. The variable domain in full, with the rest retrieved from reference TRBV25-1 and TRBJ1-5, is EADIYQTPRYLVIGTGKKITLECSQTMGHDKMYWYQQDPGMELHLIHYSYGVNSTEKGDLSSESTVSRIRTEHFPLTLESARPSHTSQYLCASSDRAWDSNQPQHFGDGTRLSIL.

V is TRBV5-1 and J is TRBJ2-1, with 13 bases lining up with TRBD2. The CDR3 extends over 16 amino acids. The V gene end was trimmed by 4 bases and the J gene end by 2 bases; junction bases not matched to a gene: 3. Germline V gene sequence: CDR1 SGHRS, CDR2 YFSETQ. CDR3 amino acids: CASSGTSGVTYNEQFF. The CDR3 DNA sequence: TGCGCCAGCAGCGGGACTAGCGGGGTTACCTACAATGAGCAGTTCTTC. Drawing the rest from reference TRBV5-1 and TRBJ2-1, the complete variable domain is KAGVTQTPRYLIKTRGQQVTLSCSPISGHRSVSWYQQTPGQGLQFLFEYFSETQRNKGNFPGRFSGRQFSNSRSEMNVSTLELGDSALYLCASSGTSGVTYNEQFFGPGTRLTVL.

The gene calls are TRBV20-1 and TRBJ2-1, with 7 bases matching TRBD1. The CDR3 sequence is 13 residues long. Trimming removed 3 bases from V and 10 bases from J; junction bases left unmatched: 9. CDR1 and CDR2 from the germline V gene are DFQATT and SNEGSKA (reference sequence). The CDR3 DNA is TGCAGTGCTAGTCCCCCCGACAGGGACGAGCAGTTCTTC. This codes for CSASPPDRDEQFF.

This chain connects TRBV6-5 to TRBJ2-1; tentatively, D is TRBD1 or TRBD2 (5 bases each). V dropped 2 bases and J dropped 8 bases, with 10 bases sitting between them. Per germline, CDR1 MNHEY and CDR2 SVGAGI. CDR3 length: 13 amino acids. As DNA, the CDR3 is TGTGCCAGCAGTTACACCCAGGGAGATGAGCAGTTCTTC. Its protein is CASSYTQGDEQFF.

This chain connects TRBV7-2 to TRBJ2-7; TRBD1 is a possible D gene (6 bases). V dropped 2 bases and J dropped 3 bases, with 11 bases sitting between them. The CDR3 spans 14 residues. Germline CDR1 is SGHTA and CDR2 is FQGNSA. As DNA, the CDR3 is TGTGCCAGCAGCTTACGTTCAGGGGACTACGAGCAGTACTTC. Its protein is CASSLRSGDYEQYF.

This clonotype has just a few counts. This chain connects TRBV10-3 to TRBJ2-2, with D possibly being TRBD1 (5 bases). Germline V gene data show CDR1 as ENHRY and CDR2 as SYGVKD. The CDR3 covers 15 residues. Trimming took off 8 bases at V and 0 bases at J, with 13 bases between the two ends. The CDR3 sequence is CAIGQGVSNTGELFF. CDR3 nucleotide sequence: TGTGCCATCGGGCAGGGTGTCTCGAACACCGGGGAGCTGTTTTTT.

This clonotype has more than one count but fewer than ten. This rearrangement joins TRBV6-2 or TRBV6-3 to TRBJ2-1, with 8 positions matching TRBD1. The CDR3 contains 13 residues. Trimming removed 4 bases from V and 6 bases from J; junction bases left unmatched: 2. Per the germline V gene, CDR1 is MNHEY and CDR2 is SVGEGT. In DNA, the CDR3 is TGTGCCAGCAGTTTGGGACAGGTCAATGAGCAGTTCTTC. Its translation: CASSLGQVNEQFF.

V usage is TRBV6-5 and J usage is TRBJ2-5, with 7 bases matching TRBD1. Germline CDR1 and CDR2: MNHEY and SVGAGI. The CDR3 totals 13 residues. J lost 7 bases, V lost 6 bases, and 8 bases had no gene match. This chain's CDR3 is CASRAGTVRTQYF. DNA for the CDR3: TGTGCCAGCAGGGCCGGGACAGTGAGGACCCAGTACTTC.

This clonotype was seen a few times. The rearrangement links TRBV2 to TRBJ1-1, with a possible D match to TRBD1 (6 bases). CDR3 length equals 12 residues. Looked up from germline, CDR1 is SNHLY and CDR2 is FYNNEI. V lost 6 bases, J lost 7 bases, and 12 bases lay in between. The CDR3 sequence: CASRRTAIEAFF. CDR3 DNA: TGTGCCAGCAGACGGACAGCAATTGAAGCTTTCTTT.

This clonotype has only a few counts. This sequence joins TRBV24-1 and TRBJ2-7; D possibly matches TRBD1 or TRBD2 (5 bases each). The CDR3 contains 13 residues. CDR1 is KGHDR, CDR2 SFDVKD, per germline. The ends were cut back, 5 bases at V and 2 bases at J, with 9 bases in the middle. The CDR3 DNA sequence: TGTGCCACCAGTGCACCGGGACCCTACGAGCAGTACTTC. The encoded protein is CATSAPGPYEQYF.

In its sample, this clonotype was seen many times. The chain has TRBV20-1 and TRBJ2-7; possible D gene TRBD1, 5 bases. Trimming took 6 bases from V and 2 from J, leaving 17 bases between them. The CDR3 loop spans 14 amino acids. Germline CDR1 is DFQATT and CDR2 is SNEGSKA (reference sequence). CDR3 sequence (DNA): TGCAGTGCCAGGGCCCCGGACGGAACCTACGAGCAGTACGTC. Residues: CSARAPDGTYEQYV.

The rearrangement uses TRBV4-1 and TRBJ2-2; D tentatively fits TRBD1 or TRBD2 (6 bases each). The CDR3 is 17 residues long. V was trimmed by 1 base and J by 8 bases, leaving 20 bases between them. The germline V gene encodes CDR1 MGHRA and CDR2 YSYEKL. This CDR3 is CASSQAPEGGTPGELFF. Written as DNA, the CDR3 is TGCGCCAGCAGCCAAGCCCCCGAGGGGGGTACCCCTGGGGAGCTGTTTTTT.

The V gene is TRBV6-6, the J gene TRBJ1-2; no definite D call. V lost 7 bases and J lost 6, with 18 bases in between. This CDR3 is 14 amino acids long. CDR1 MNHNY and CDR2 SVGAGI come from the germline V gene (reference sequence). The CDR3: CASIVVGRWNGYTF. The DNA of the CDR3 is TGTGCCAGCATCGTGGTGGGCAGGTGGAATGGCTACACCTTC.

Comment on this clonotype: At one end, the junction sequence differs from germline, possibly due to a read error. The CDR3 nucleotides read TGTGCCAGCAGCTTTCTTCCAGGGCCGGAGACCAAGTACTTC. Protein: CASSFLPGPETKYF. The V gene is TRBV7-2, the J gene TRBJ2-5, with D maybe TRBD1 (5 bases). Germline assignment: CDR1 SGHTA and CDR2 FQGNSA. This CDR3 is built from 14 residues.

The chain carries TRBV10-3 and TRBJ2-7; D not certain. Germline-derived CDR1 and CDR2 are ENHRY and SYGVKD. This CDR3 is 12 amino acids long. The V end lost 3 bases, the J end lost 3 bases, and 6 bases lay between the germline ends. The CDR3 bases are TGTGCCATCAGTGAATTCAGCTACGAGCAGTACTTC. The encoded protein is CAISEFSYEQYF.

This clonotype has just a few counts. The chain recombines TRBV3-1 with TRBJ2-7, with TRBD1 matching 9 bases. Trimming took 4 bases from V and 5 from J; bases not matched to a gene: 12. Germline V lookup: CDR1 LGHDT, CDR2 YNNKEL (reference sequence). This CDR3 has 16 residues. The CDR3 sequence: CASSLDRDREGDEQYF. CDR3 coding DNA: TGTGCCAGCAGCCTCGACCGGGACAGGGAGGGCGACGAGCAGTACTTC.

V is TRBV6-6 and J is TRBJ2-5, with D hard to call. The CDR3 length is 12 residues. The V and J ends lost 6 bases and 1 base respectively, with 6 bases between them. Looked up from germline, CDR1 is MNHNY and CDR2 is SVGAGI (reference sequence). The CDR3 here is CASRVGQETQYF. For the CDR3, the DNA is TGTGCCAGCAGGGTGGGCCAAGAGACCCAGTACTTC.

This clonotype showed up just a few times. The V call is TRBV7-2, the J call TRBJ2-3; perhaps TRBD1 as D (5 bases). This CDR3 contains 12 residues. Germline CDR1 and CDR2: SGHTA and FQGNSA. V dropped 4 bases and J dropped 6 bases, with 8 bases sitting between them. CDR3 sequence reads: CASSSRVDTQYF. CDR3 nucleotides: TGTGCCAGCAGCTCCAGGGTTGATACGCAGTATTTT.

With respect to this clonotype: One base away lies a much larger clone, so this may be a sequencing read error. The chain couples TRBV6-6 to TRBJ1-2, with TRBD1 matching over 7 bases. Germline loops: CDR1 MNHNY, CDR2 SVGAGI (reference sequence). The CDR3 is made up of 13 amino acids. Losses at the gene ends were 6 bases for V and 6 bases for J; bases not matched to a gene: 7. The CDR3 protein is CASRKDRQNGYTF. In nucleotides, the CDR3 is TGTGCCAGCAGGAAGGACAGGCAGAATGGCTACACCTTC.